This TCR beta chain was found in a study of response to subunit inactivated influenza vaccine. Study-wide results and caveats: That few new T cells are recruited by each seasonal influenza vaccination was the authors' suggestion.

Each CDR3 protein gets one entry after TCRdb re-called the RT-PCR reads with MiXCR. The table includes approximately 160,000 distinct CDR3 sequences, about 10% detected once. V lost 3 bases, J lost 3 bases, and 22 bases lay in between. There are 17 residues in the CDR3. Germline CDR1 is SGHRS and CDR2 is YFSETQ. This clonotype was seen ten or more times. The target antigen is unknown. The source of this sequence is a man aged 50-75 years who received an inactivated influenza vaccine. The rearrangement links TRBV5-1 to TRBJ2-7; TRBD1 might be the D (7 bases). The source material was CD8+ T cells sorted from PBMCs, sampled roughly 24 months after vaccination. CDR3 DNA sequence: TGCGCCAGCAGCTACCGCGGGGCGGGGACAGAAAACTACGAGCAGTACTTC. Encoded protein: CASSYRGAGTENYEQYF.